Here is one TCR beta chain with its context. Its matching antigen is unknown. Assay: immunoSEQ multiplex PCR; the TCRdb copy retains only in-frame clones and omits some. The sample lists just under 60,000 clones, about nine tenths occurring once. Per the germline V gene, CDR1 is SGHAT and CDR2 is FQNNGV. The CDR3 is made up of 14 amino acids. Between the trimmed V and J ends, which lost 1 base and 2 bases, there was a span of 9 bases. This entry belongs to a study of OX40 agonist ivuxolimab in advanced cancers. Notes on the study in general: Low normalized T-cell clonal expansion also characterized some of the nonresponders.

The clonotype comes from an adult with an advanced solid tumor such as melanoma, head and neck, liver or kidney cancer. The V gene is TRBV11-2, the J gene TRBJ2-7; D gene uncertain. Sequences were derived from CD4+ or CD8+ T cells sorted from blood, sampled in a trial of the OX40 agonist ivuxolimab. This CDR3 reads CASSLAVNPYEQYF. CDR3 DNA sequence: TGTGCCAGCAGCTTAGCGGTAAACCCCTACGAGCAGTACTTC. Filled out from reference TRBV11-2 and TRBJ2-7, the complete variable domain reads EAGVAQSPRYKIIEKRQSVAFWCNPISGHATLYWYQQILGQGPKLLIQFQNNGVVDDSQLPKDRFSAERLKGVDSTLKIQPAKLEDSAVYLCASSLAVNPYEQYFGPGTRLTVT.